This TCR beta chain was identified during a study of post-analysis software for immune sequencing data. Study-wide background: Patients had relapsing-remitting, secondary progressive or progressive-relapsing multiple sclerosis; some lacked subtype.

cDNA libraries of TCR beta carried unique molecular identifiers. One entry per CDR3 protein, called by TCRdb with MiXCR from the PCR reads. Of fewer than 850,000 distinct CDR3 sequences listed, approximately 30% are singletons. This clonotype was seen a handful of times. Antigen: not known. Whole-study findings and limits: Roughly five TRBV segments were more frequent in patients than controls; TRBV5-6, TRBV5-1 and TRBV20-1 belonged to this group. A significant reduction in normalized Chao1 diversity was observed in multiple sclerosis patients versus controls.

Trimming shortened V by 2 bases and J by 6 bases, and 14 bases separated the two germline ends. In germline, CDR1 is LGHDT, CDR2 YNNKEL (reference sequence). This CDR3 comprises 16 residues. This chain connects TRBV3-1 to TRBJ1-6, with D hard to call. This sequence originates from a girl aged 5 to 17 with multiple sclerosis. Sequenced material: blood. This CDR3 is CASSQHGPSGNSPLHF. In DNA form, the CDR3 reads TGTGCCAGCAGCCAACATGGCCCCTCGGGTAATTCACCCCTCCACTTT.